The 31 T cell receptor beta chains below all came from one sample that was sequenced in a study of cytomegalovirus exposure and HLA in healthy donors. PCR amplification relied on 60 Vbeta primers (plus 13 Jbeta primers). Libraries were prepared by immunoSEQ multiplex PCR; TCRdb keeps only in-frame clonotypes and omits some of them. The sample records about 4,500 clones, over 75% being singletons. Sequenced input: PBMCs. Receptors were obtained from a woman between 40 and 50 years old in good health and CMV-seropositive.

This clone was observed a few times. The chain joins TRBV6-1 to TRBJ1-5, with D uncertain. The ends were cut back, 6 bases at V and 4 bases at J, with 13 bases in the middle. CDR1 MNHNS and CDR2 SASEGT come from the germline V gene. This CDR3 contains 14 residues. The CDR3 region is CASSAQRENQPQHF. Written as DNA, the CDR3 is TGTGCCAGCAGCGCCCAAAGGGAGAATCAGCCCCAGCATTTT.

The CDR3 DNA sequence: TGTGCCAGCAGGACAGGGTTCGATGGCTACACCTTC. Its translation: CASRTGFDGYTF. This sequence joins TRBV2 and TRBJ1-2, with 7 bases fitting TRBD1. Germline trimming cut 6 bases from V and 6 bases from J; bases unmatched to any gene: 4. The germline gives CDR1 SNHLY, CDR2 FYNNEI. CDR3 length: 12 amino acids.

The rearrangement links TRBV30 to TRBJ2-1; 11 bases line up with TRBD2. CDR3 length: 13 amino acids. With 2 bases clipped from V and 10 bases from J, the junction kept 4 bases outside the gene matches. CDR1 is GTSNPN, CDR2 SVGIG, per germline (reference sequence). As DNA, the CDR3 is TGTGCCTGGAGTTCCCGACTAGCGGGAGAGCAGTTCTTC. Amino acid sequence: CAWSSRLAGEQFF.

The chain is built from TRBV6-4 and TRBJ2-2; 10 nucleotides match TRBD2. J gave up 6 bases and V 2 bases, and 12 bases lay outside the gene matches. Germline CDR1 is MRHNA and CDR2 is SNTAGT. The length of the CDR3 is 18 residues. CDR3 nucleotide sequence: TGTGCCAGCAGTGACCTCGCTAGCGGGAGCGAGGTTGCCGGGGAGCTGTTTTTT. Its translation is CASSDLASGSEVAGELFF.

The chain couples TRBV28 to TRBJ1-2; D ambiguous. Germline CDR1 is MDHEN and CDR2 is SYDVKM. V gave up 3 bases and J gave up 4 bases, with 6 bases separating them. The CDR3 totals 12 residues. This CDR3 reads CASSLAPYGYTF. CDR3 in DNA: TGTGCCAGCAGTTTGGCACCCTATGGCTACACCTTC.

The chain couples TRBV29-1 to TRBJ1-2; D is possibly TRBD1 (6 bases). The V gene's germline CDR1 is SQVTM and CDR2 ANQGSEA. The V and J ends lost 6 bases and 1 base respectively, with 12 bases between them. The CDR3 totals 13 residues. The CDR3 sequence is CSVKDSINYGYTF. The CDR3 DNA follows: TGCAGCGTCAAGGACAGTATTAACTATGGCTACACCTTC.

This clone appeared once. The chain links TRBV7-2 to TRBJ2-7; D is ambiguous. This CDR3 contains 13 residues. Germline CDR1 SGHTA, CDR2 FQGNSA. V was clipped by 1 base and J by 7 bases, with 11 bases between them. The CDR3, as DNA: TGTGCCAGCAGCTTAGTTGTCGGTTCGGAGCAGTACTTC. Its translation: CASSLVVGSEQYF. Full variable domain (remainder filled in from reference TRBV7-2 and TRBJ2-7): GAGVSQSPSNKVTEKGKDVELRCDPISGHTALYWYRQSLGQGLEFLIYFQGNSAPDKSGLPSDRFSAERTGGSVSTLTIQRTQQEDSAVYLCASSLVVGSEQYFGPGTRLTVT.

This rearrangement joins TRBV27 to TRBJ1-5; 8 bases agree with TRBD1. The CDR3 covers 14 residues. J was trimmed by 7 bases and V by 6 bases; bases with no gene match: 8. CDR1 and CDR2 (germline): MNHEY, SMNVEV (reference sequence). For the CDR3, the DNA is TGTGCCAGCAGGGAGCAGGGGGCATGGCAGCCCCAGCATTTT. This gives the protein CASREQGAWQPQHF.

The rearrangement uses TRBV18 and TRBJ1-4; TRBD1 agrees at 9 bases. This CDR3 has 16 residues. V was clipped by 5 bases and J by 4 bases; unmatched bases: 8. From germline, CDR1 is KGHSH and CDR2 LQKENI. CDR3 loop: CASSATGGSGNEKLFF. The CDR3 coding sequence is TGTGCCAGCTCAGCCACAGGGGGCAGCGGTAATGAAAAACTGTTTTTT.

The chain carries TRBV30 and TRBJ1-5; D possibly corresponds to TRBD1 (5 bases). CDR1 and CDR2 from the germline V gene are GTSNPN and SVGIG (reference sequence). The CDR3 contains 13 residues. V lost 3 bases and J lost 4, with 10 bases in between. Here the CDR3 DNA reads TGTGCCTGGAGCGGGGGGGTAAATCAGCCCCAGCATTTT. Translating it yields CAWSGGVNQPQHF. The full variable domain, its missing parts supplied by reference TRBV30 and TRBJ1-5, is SQTIHQWPATLVQPVGSPLSLECTVEGTSNPNLYWYRQAAGRGLQLLFYSVGIGQISSEVPQNLSASRPQDRQFILSSKKLLLSDSGFYLCAWSGGVNQPQHFGDGTRLSIL.

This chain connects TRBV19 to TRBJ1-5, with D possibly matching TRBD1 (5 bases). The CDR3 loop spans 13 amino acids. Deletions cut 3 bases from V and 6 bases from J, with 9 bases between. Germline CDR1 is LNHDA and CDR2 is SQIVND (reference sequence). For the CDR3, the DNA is TGTGCCAGTAGTATGAGCGGGGGTCAGCCCCAGCATTTT. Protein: CASSMSGGQPQHF.

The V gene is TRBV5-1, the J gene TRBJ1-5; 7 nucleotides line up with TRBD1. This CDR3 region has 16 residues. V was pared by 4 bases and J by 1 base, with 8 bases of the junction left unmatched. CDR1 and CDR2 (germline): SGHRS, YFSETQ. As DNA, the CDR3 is TGCGCCAGCAGCCTCGAAGGGGGCGCAAGCAATCAGCCCCAGCATTTT. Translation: CASSLEGGASNQPQHF.

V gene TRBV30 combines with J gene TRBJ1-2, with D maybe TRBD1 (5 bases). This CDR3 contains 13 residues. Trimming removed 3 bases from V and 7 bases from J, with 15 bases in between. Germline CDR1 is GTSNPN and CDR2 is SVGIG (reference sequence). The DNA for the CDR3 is TGTGCCTGGAGGCCAGGGCCCTACGGTGGCTACACCTTC. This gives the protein CAWRPGPYGGYTF.

CDR3 bases: TGTGCCTGGAGTGTCTCGGGAACTTACAATCAGCCCCAGCATTTT. Its protein is CAWSVSGTYNQPQHF. The chain recombines TRBV30 with TRBJ1-5; D is undetermined. Trimming took 0 bases from V and 3 from J, leaving 12 bases between them. The germline V gene has CDR1 GTSNPN and CDR2 SVGIG (reference sequence). This CDR3 has 15 amino acids.

The CDR3 here is CASRIRVQETQYF. The CDR3 region has the DNA TGTGCCAGCAGAATCAGGGTCCAAGAGACCCAGTACTTC. This chain joins TRBV6-6 and TRBJ2-5; the D gene is possibly TRBD1 (5 bases). This CDR3 region has 13 residues. Trimming removed 6 bases from V and 1 base from J, with 9 bases in between. Germline-derived CDR1 and CDR2 are MNHNY and SVGAGI (reference sequence).

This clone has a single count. The DNA for the CDR3 is TGTGCCTGGAGGGAACCAGGGGTAGGCAATCAGCCCCAGCATTTT. Its translation: CAWREPGVGNQPQHF. The gene calls are TRBV30 and TRBJ1-5; D may be TRBD1 (6 bases). Deletions cut 3 bases from V and 2 bases from J, with 14 bases between. This CDR3 has 15 amino acids. Germline V gene lookup returns CDR1 GTSNPN and CDR2 SVGIG (reference sequence). The full variable domain, with the rest looked up from reference TRBV30 and TRBJ1-5, is SQTIHQWPATLVQPVGSPLSLECTVEGTSNPNLYWYRQAAGRGLQLLFYSVGIGQISSEVPQNLSASRPQDRQFILSSKKLLLSDSGFYLCAWREPGVGNQPQHFGDGTRLSIL.

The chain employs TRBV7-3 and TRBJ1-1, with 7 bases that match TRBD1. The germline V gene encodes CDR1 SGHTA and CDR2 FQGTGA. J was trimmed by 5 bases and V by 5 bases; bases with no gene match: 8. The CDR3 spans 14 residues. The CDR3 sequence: CASSPNRGGTEAFF. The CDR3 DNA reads TGTGCCAGCAGCCCAAACAGGGGAGGAACTGAAGCTTTCTTT.

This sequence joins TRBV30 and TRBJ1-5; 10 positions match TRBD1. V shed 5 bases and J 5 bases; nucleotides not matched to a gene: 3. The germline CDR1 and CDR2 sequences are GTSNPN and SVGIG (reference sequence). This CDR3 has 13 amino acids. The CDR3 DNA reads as TGTGCCTGGGGGGGACAGGGGCATCAGCCCCAGCATTTT. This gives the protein CAWGGQGHQPQHF.

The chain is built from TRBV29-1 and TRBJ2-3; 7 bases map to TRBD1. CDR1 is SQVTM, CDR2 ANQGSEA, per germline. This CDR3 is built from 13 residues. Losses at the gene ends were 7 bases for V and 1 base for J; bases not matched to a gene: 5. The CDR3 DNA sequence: TGCAGCGCACTAGACAGGGGCACAGATACGCAGTATTTT. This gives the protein CSALDRGTDTQYF.

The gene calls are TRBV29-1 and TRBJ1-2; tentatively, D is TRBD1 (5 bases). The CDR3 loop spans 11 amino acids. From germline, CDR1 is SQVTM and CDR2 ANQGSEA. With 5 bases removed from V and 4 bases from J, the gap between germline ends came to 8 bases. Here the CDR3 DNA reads TGCAGCGTTCAGGGCGTCTATGGCTACACCTTC. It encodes CSVQGVYGYTF.

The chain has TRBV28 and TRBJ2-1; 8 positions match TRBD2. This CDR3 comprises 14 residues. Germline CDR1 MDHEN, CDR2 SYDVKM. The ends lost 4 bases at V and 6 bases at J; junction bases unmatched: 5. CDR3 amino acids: CASSSSGGINEQFF. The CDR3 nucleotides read TGTGCCAGCAGTTCAAGCGGGGGCATCAATGAGCAGTTCTTC. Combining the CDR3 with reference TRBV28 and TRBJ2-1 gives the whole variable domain DVKVTQSSRYLVKRTGEKVFLECVQDMDHENMFWYRQDPGLGLRLIYFSYDVKMKEKGDIPEGYSVSREKKERFSLILESASTNQTSMYLCASSSSGGINEQFFGPGTRLTVL.

CDR3 loop: CSAASYEDSPLHF. Written as DNA, the CDR3 is TGCAGCGCCGCGTCATATGAGGATTCACCCCTCCACTTT. The chain employs TRBV29-1 and TRBJ1-6; D remains unclear. The germline V gene encodes CDR1 SQVTM and CDR2 ANQGSEA. V was shortened by 7 bases and J by 8 bases, with 15 bases between the two germline ends. The CDR3 totals 13 residues.

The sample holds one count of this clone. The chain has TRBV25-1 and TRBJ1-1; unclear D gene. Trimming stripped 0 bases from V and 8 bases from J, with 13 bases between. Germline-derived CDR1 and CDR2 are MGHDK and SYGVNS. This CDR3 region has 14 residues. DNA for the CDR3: TGTGCCAGCAGTGAATACAACAAGGGCGGGGAAGCTTTCTTT. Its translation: CASSEYNKGGEAFF.

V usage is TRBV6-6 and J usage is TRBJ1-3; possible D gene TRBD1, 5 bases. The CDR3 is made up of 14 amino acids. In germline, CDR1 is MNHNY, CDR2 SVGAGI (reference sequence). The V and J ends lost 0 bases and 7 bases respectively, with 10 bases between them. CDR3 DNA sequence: TGTGCCAGCAGTTACTCGTCAGGGAGGAACACCATATATTTT. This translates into CASSYSSGRNTIYF.

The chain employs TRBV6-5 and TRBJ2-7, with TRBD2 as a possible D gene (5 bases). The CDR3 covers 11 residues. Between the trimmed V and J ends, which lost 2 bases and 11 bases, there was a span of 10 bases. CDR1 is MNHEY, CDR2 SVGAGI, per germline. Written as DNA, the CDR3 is TGTGCCAGCAGTTACATGGGGAGCAAGTACTTC. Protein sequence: CASSYMGSKYF.

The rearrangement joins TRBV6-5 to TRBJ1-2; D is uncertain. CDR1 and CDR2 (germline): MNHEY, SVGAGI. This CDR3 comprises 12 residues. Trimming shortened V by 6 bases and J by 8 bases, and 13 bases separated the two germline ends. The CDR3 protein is CASSWGGSGYTF. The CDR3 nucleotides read TGTGCCAGCAGCTGGGGAGGGAGCGGCTACACCTTC.

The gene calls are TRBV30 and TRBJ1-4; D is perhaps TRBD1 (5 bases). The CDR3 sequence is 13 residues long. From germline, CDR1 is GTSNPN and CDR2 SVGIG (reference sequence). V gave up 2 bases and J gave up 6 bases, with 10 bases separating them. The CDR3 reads CAWSLQVDEKLFF. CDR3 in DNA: TGTGCCTGGAGTCTACAGGTGGATGAAAAACTGTTTTTT.

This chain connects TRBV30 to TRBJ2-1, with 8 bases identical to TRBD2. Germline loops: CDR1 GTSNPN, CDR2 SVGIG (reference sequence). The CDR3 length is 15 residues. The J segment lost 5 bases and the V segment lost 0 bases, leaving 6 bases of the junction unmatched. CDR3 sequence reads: CAWSVGSGVNNEQFF. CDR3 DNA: TGTGCCTGGAGTGTCGGTAGCGGGGTTAACAATGAGCAGTTCTTC.

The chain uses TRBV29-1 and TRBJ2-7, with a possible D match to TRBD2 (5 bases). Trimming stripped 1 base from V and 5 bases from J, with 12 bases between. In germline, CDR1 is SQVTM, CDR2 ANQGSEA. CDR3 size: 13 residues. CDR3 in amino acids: CSVEVSGLDEQYF. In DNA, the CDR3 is TGCAGCGTTGAAGTCTCCGGACTGGACGAGCAGTACTTC.

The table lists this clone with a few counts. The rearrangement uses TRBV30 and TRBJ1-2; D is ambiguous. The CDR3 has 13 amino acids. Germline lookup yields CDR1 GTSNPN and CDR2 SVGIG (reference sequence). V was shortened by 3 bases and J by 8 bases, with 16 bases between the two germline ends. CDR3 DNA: TGTGCCTGGAGCCGGGATGAGGGTTGGGGCTACACCTTC. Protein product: CAWSRDEGWGYTF.

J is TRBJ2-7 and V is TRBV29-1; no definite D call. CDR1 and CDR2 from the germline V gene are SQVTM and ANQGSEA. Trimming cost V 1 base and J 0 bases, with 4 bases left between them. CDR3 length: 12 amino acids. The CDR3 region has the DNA TGCAGCGTTGAAGGCAGCTCCTACGAGCAGTACTTC. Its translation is CSVEGSSYEQYF.